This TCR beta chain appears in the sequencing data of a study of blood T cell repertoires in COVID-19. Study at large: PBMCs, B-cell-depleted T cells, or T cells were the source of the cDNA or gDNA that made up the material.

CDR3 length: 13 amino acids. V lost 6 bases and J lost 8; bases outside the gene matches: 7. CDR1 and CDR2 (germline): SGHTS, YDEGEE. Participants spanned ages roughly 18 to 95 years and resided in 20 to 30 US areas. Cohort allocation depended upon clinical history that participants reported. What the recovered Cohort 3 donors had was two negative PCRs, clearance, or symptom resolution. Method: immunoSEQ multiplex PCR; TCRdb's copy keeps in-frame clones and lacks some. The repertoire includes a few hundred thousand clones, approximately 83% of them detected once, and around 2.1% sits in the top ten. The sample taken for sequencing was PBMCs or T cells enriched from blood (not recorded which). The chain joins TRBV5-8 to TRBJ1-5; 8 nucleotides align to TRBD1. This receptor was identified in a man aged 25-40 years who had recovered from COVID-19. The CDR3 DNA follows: TGTGCCAGCACCCCGGACAGGGATAAGCCCCAGCATTTT. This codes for CASTPDRDKPQHF.